The clone carrying this TCR beta chain was found once. This entry belongs to a study of blood T cell repertoires in COVID-19. About the study: Material from acute and convalescent COVID-19 was sourced from the United States, Italy and Spain.

Produced via immunoSEQ multiplex PCR; TCRdb's table is partial and in-frame only. The sample holds more than 95,000 clones, about four fifths seen once. CDR1 and CDR2 (germline): LGHDT, YNNKEL (reference sequence). CDR3 length equals 18 residues. Trimming pared 0 bases from V and 2 bases from J, leaving 18 bases between. This chain uses TRBV3-1 (or the pseudogene TRBV3-2) with TRBJ2-3; tentatively, D is TRBD2 (6 bases). The sequenced sample consisted of peripheral blood. The source is a man in his fifties or sixties with acute or convalescent COVID-19. CDR3 protein: CASSQERIKRAITDTQYF. CDR3 nucleotides: TGTGCCAGCAGCCAAGAACGGATCAAGCGGGCGATCACAGATACGCAGTATTTT.